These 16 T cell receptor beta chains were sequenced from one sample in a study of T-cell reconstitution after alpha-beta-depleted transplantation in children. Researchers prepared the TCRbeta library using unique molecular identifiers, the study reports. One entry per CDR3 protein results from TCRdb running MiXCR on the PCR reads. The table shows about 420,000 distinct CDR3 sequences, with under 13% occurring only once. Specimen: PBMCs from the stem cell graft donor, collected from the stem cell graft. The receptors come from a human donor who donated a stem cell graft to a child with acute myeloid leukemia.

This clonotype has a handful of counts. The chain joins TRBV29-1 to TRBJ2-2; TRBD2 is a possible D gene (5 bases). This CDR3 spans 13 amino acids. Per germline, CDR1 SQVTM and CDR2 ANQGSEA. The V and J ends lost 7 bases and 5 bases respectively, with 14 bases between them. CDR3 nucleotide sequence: TGCAGCGGAGAGAGAGGGTCGACCGGGGAGCTGTTTTTT. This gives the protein CSGERGSTGELFF.

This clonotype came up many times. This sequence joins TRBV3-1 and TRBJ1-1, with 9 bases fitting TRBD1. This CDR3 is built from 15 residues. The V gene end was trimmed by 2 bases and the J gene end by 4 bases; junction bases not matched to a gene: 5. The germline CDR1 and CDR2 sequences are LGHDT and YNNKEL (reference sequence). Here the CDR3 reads CASSQHGTGSTEAFF. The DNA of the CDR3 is TGTGCCAGCAGCCAACATGGGACAGGGAGCACTGAAGCTTTCTTT.

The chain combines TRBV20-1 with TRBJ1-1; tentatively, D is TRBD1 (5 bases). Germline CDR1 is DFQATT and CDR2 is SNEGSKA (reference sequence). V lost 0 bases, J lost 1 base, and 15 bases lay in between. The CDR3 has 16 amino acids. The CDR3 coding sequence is TGCAGTGCTAGAGATTACAGGCAGGGCGGGAACACTGAAGCTTTCTTT. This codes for CSARDYRQGGNTEAFF.

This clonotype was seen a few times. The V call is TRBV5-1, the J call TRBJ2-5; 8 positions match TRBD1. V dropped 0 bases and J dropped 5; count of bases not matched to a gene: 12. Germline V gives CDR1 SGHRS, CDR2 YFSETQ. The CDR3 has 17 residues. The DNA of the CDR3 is TGCGCCAGCAGCTTGGCCGGTCAGGGGGCCCAGGGGGAGACCCAGTACTTC. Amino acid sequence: CASSLAGQGAQGETQYF. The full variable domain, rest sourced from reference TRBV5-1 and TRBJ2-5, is KAGVTQTPRYLIKTRGQQVTLSCSPISGHRSVSWYQQTPGQGLQFLFEYFSETQRNKGNFPGRFSGRQFSNSRSEMNVSTLELGDSALYLCASSLAGQGAQGETQYFGPGTRLLVL.

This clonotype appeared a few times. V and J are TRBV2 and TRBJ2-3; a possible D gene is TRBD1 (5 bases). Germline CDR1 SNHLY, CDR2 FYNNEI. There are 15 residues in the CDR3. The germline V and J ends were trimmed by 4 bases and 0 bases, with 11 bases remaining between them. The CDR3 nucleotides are TGTGCCAGCAGTGGGACAACATCTAGCACAGATACGCAGTATTTT. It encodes CASSGTTSSTDTQYF.

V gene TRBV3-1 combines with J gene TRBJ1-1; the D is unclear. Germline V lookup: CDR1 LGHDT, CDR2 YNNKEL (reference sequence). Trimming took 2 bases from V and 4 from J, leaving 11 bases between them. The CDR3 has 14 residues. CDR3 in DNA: TGTGCCAGCAGCCAACTCCAGTTGGGCACTGAAGCTTTCTTT. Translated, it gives CASSQLQLGTEAFF. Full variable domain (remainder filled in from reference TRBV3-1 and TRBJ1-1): DTAVSQTPKYLVTQMGNDKSIKCEQNLGHDTMYWYKQDSKKFLKIMFSYNNKELIINETVPNRFSPKSPDKAHLNLHINSLELGDSAVYFCASSQLQLGTEAFFGQGTRLTVV.

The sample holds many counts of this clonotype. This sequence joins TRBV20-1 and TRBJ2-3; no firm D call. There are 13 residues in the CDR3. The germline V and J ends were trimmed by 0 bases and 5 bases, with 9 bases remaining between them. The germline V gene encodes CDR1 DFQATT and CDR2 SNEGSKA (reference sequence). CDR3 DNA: TGCAGTGCTAGAGACGACTCACTAGATACGCAGTATTTT. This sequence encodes CSARDDSLDTQYF.

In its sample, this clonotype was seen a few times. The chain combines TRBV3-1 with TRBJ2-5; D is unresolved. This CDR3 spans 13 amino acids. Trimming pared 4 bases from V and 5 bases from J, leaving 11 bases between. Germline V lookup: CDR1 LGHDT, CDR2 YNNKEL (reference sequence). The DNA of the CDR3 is TGTGCCAGCAGCCCGGTCCTTGACGAGACCCAGTACTTC. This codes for CASSPVLDETQYF.

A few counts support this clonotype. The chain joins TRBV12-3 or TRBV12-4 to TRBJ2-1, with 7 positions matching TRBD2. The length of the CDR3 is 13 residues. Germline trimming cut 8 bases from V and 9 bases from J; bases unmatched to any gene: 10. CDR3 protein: CASALAETGEQFF. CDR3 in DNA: TGTGCCAGCGCCCTAGCGGAGACGGGTGAGCAGTTCTTC.

DNA of the CDR3: TGTGCCAGCAGCCAACCGCCAGGGGCGGACAACTATGGCTACACCTTC. Translated: CASSQPPGADNYGYTF. V is TRBV7-9 and J is TRBJ1-2; D perhaps matches TRBD1 (6 bases). The germline V and J ends were trimmed by 5 bases and 2 bases, with 18 bases remaining between them. Germline V gene lookup returns CDR1 SEHNR and CDR2 FQNEAQ (reference sequence). The CDR3 is made up of 16 amino acids.

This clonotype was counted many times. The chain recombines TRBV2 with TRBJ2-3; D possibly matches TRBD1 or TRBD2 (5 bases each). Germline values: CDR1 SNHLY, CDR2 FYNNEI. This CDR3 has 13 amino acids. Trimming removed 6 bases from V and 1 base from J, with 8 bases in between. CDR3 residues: CASRGTGTDTQYF. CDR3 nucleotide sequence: TGTGCCAGCAGGGGGACGGGCACAGATACGCAGTATTTT.

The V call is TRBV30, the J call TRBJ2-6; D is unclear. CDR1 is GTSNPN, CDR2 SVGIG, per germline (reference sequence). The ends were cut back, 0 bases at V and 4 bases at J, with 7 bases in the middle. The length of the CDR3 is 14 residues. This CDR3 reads CAWSVGAGANVLTF. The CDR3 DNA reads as TGTGCCTGGAGTGTAGGAGCCGGGGCCAACGTCCTGACTTTC.

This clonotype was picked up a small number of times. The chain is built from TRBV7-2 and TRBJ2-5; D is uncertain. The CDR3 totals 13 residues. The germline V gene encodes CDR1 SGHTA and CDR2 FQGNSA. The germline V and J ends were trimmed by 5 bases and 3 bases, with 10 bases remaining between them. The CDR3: CASSPALEETQYF. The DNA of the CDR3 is TGTGCCAGCAGCCCGGCTTTGGAAGAGACCCAGTACTTC.

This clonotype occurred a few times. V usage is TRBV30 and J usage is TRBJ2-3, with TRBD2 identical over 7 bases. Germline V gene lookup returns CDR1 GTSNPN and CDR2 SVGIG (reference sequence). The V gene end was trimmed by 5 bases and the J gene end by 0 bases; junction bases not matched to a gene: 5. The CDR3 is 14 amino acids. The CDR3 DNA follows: TGTGCCTGGGACGTGGGAGGGAGCACAGATACGCAGTATTTT. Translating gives CAWDVGGSTDTQYF. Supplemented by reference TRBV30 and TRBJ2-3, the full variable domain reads SQTIHQWPATLVQPVGSPLSLECTVEGTSNPNLYWYRQAAGRGLQLLFYSVGIGQISSEVPQNLSASRPQDRQFILSSKKLLLSDSGFYLCAWDVGGSTDTQYFGPGTRLTVL.

The DNA of the CDR3 is TGTGCCAGCAGCTTATCGGCAGGGGGATACACTGAAGCTTTCTTT. Translated: CASSLSAGGYTEAFF. V and J are TRBV7-2 and TRBJ1-1; 7 positions match TRBD1. Germline V gene sequence: CDR1 SGHTA, CDR2 FQGNSA. Unmatched junction bases numbered 6, after V lost 2 bases and J lost 3 bases. This CDR3 is 15 amino acids long.

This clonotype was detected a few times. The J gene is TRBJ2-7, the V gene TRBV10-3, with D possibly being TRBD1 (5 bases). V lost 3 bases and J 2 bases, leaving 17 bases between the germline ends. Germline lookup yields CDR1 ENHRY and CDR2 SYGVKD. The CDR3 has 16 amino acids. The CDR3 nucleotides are TGTGCCATCAGTGAATATTGGGGCCTCCAAGCCTACGAGCAGTACGTC. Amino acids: CAISEYWGLQAYEQYV.